The 25 T cell receptor beta chains below were found in one sample sequenced in a study of T cell responses to AZD1222 COVID-19 vaccine. Sequencing was performed with immunoSEQ multiplex PCR; in TCRdb, only in-frame clones are kept and a portion is missing. The table records about 120,000 clones, roughly 88% of them present only once. The starting material was peripheral blood, obtained on day 0 of MenACWY control vaccination. Receptor source: an adult in good health.

The rearrangement links TRBV7-9 to TRBJ2-5, with D tentatively TRBD1 or TRBD2 (5 bases each). This CDR3 contains 15 residues. V was pared by 4 bases and J by 4 bases, with 16 bases between. Germline values: CDR1 SEHNR, CDR2 FQNEAQ (reference sequence). DNA of the CDR3: TGTGCCAGCAGCTCACTGGGACCGCTTTTAGAGACCCAGTACTTC. Encoded protein: CASSSLGPLLETQYF.

This clone is a singleton in its sample. This rearrangement joins TRBV9 to TRBJ1-2, with a possible D match to TRBD1 (5 bases). V was shortened by 2 bases and J by 0 bases, with 11 bases between the two germline ends. The V gene's germline CDR1 is SGDLS and CDR2 YYNGEE. This CDR3 region has 15 residues. The CDR3 spells CASSVGRDANYGYTF. In DNA, the CDR3 is TGTGCCAGCAGCGTGGGACGAGACGCTAACTATGGCTACACCTTC.

This chain connects TRBV5-5 to TRBJ2-7, with 12 positions matching TRBD1. Per the germline V gene, CDR1 is SGHKS and CDR2 is YYEKEE (reference sequence). This CDR3 has 15 amino acids. V lost 3 bases, J lost 3 bases, and 4 bases stayed unmatched. CDR3 sequence (DNA): TGTGCCAGCAGCTCCGGGACAGGGGGCAGCTACGAGCAGTACTTC. It translates to CASSSGTGGSYEQYF.

The V and J genes are TRBV4-2 and TRBJ1-6, with D possibly matching TRBD1 (6 bases). Germline CDR1 reads LGHNA; CDR2 reads YNFKEQ. CDR3 length: 17 amino acids. Trimming shortened V by 1 base and J by 6 bases, and 16 bases separated the two germline ends. CDR3 loop: CASSQASPGQINSPLHF. DNA of the CDR3: TGTGCCAGCAGCCAAGCCAGCCCGGGACAAATTAATTCACCCCTCCACTTT.

This CDR3 reads CASSLGSDSYNEQFF. The CDR3 region has the DNA TGTGCCAGCAGCTTGGGCAGTGACTCCTACAATGAGCAGTTCTTC. This chain uses TRBV7-8 with TRBJ2-1; no firm D call. CDR1 is SGHVS, CDR2 FQNEAQ, per germline. Trimming shortened V by 3 bases and J by 0 bases, and 9 bases separated the two germline ends. The CDR3 runs to 15 residues.

The chain recombines TRBV12-3 or TRBV12-4 with TRBJ1-2, with no clear D. CDR3 length: 12 amino acids. Trimming took off 7 bases at V and 8 bases at J, with 14 bases between the two ends. For the CDR3, the DNA is TGTGCCAGCAATGGAAGGAGGCAGGGCTACACCTTC. Translating it yields CASNGRRQGYTF.

The chain combines TRBV6-2 or TRBV6-3 with TRBJ2-7, with D possibly TRBD2 on 5 matching bases. The CDR3 is made up of 13 amino acids. Germline values: CDR1 MNHEY, CDR2 SVGEGT. Trimming took off 6 bases at V and 6 bases at J, with 15 bases between the two ends. CDR3 coding DNA: TGTGCCAGCAGCTCCTTACGAGAGGGCGAGCAGTACTTC. It codes for CASSSLREGEQYF.

This chain uses TRBV4-2 with TRBJ1-2; 10 nucleotides line up with TRBD1. This CDR3 is built from 18 residues. V trimming: 4 bases; J trimming: 3 bases; junction bases outside the gene matches: 14. Germline values: CDR1 LGHNA, CDR2 YNFKEQ. This CDR3 reads CASSLSWTGGQDDYGYTF. The CDR3 DNA follows: TGTGCCAGCAGCCTATCCTGGACAGGGGGACAGGACGACTATGGCTACACCTTC.

The rearrangement uses TRBV6-2 or TRBV6-3 and TRBJ1-1, with TRBD1 matching over 10 bases. The length of the CDR3 is 18 residues. Trimming took 2 bases from V and 7 from J; bases not matched to a gene: 16. Germline V gene lookup returns CDR1 MNHEY and CDR2 SVGEGT. CDR3 sequence reads: CASSYDQPGTGAVDEAFF. The CDR3, as DNA: TGTGCCAGCAGTTACGATCAACCAGGGACAGGGGCCGTGGATGAAGCTTTCTTT.

V gene TRBV6-1 combines with J gene TRBJ2-7; D is possibly TRBD1 (6 bases). Trimming cost V 1 base and J 3 bases, with 13 bases left between them. Germline V CDR1 and CDR2: MNHNS, SASEGT. The CDR3 consists of 15 residues. The CDR3 region is CASSEESQGNYEQYF. In DNA, the CDR3 is TGTGCCAGCAGTGAAGAGTCACAGGGAAACTACGAGCAGTACTTC.

This chain connects TRBV7-9 to TRBJ2-2, with 8 bases fitting TRBD1. CDR3 length: 15 residues. V lost 2 bases, J lost 6 bases, and 5 bases stayed unmatched. Germline CDR1 SEHNR, CDR2 FQNEAQ (reference sequence). CDR3 DNA sequence: TGTGCCAGCAGCTTATTAGGACAGGGCCCCGGGGAGCTGTTTTTT. Translation: CASSLLGQGPGELFF.

V is TRBV6-1 and J is TRBJ1-5; no reliable D call. Germline V CDR1 and CDR2: MNHNS, SASEGT. Deletions cut 2 bases from V and 6 bases from J, with 14 bases between. This CDR3 comprises 15 residues. The CDR3 loop is CASSESRSAGQPQHF. CDR3 DNA sequence: TGTGCCAGCAGTGAATCTAGGTCGGCGGGTCAGCCCCAGCATTTT.

The chain is built from TRBV7-3 and TRBJ2-5, with D hard to call. Per germline, CDR1 SGHTA and CDR2 FQGTGA. V gave up 0 bases and J gave up 5 bases, with 7 bases separating them. The CDR3 contains 13 residues. The DNA of the CDR3 is TGTGCCAGCAGCTTAACCCTCCCGGAGACCCAGTACTTC. Protein sequence: CASSLTLPETQYF.

The genes are TRBV18 and TRBJ1-5; 10 positions match TRBD1. There are 17 residues in the CDR3. CDR1 and CDR2 (germline): KGHSH, LQKENI. V lost 0 bases, J lost 2 bases, and 4 bases stayed unmatched. This CDR3 is CASSPPDRGGRNQPQHF. The CDR3 DNA reads TGTGCCAGCTCACCACCGGACAGGGGGGGACGCAATCAGCCCCAGCATTTT.

This clone was picked up one time. This sequence joins TRBV19 and TRBJ1-3, with TRBD1 identical over 7 bases. Germline V gene data show CDR1 as LNHDA and CDR2 as SQIVND (reference sequence). V trimming: 3 bases; J trimming: 5 bases; junction bases outside the gene matches: 7. The CDR3 extends over 15 amino acids. The CDR3 sequence is CASSMEGAHRNTIYF. CDR3 nucleotides: TGTGCCAGTAGTATGGAGGGGGCGCACAGAAACACCATATATTTT.

The chain uses TRBV6-2 or TRBV6-3 and TRBJ1-5; a possible D gene is TRBD1 (5 bases). With 4 bases removed from V and 11 bases from J, the gap between germline ends came to 27 bases. The V gene's germline CDR1 is MNHEY and CDR2 SVGEGT. This CDR3 region has 17 residues. CDR3 DNA sequence: TGTGCCAGCAGTTCCCATTTCACAGGAGGGGCTAAACAGGCCCAGCATTTT. It codes for CASSSHFTGGAKQAQHF.

The genes are TRBV7-9 and TRBJ2-7; 9 bases are shared with TRBD2. J lost 5 bases, V lost 4 bases, and 9 bases had no gene match. This CDR3 is 15 amino acids long. Germline V gene data show CDR1 as SEHNR and CDR2 as FQNEAQ (reference sequence). CDR3 sequence reads: CASSSFIAGVHEQYF. CDR3 DNA: TGTGCCAGCAGCTCGTTCATAGCGGGGGTGCACGAGCAGTACTTC.

In this sample, this clone turned up once. The chain carries TRBV19 and TRBJ1-4; D unresolved. The CDR3 is 15 amino acids. Germline-derived CDR1 and CDR2 are LNHDA and SQIVND (reference sequence). Deletions cut 1 base from V and 8 bases from J, with 14 bases between. CDR3 in amino acids: CASSIGLRRGEKLFF. The CDR3 nucleotides read TGTGCCAGTAGTATAGGTCTTCGAAGAGGGGAAAAACTGTTTTTT. Based on the CDR3 plus reference TRBV19 and TRBJ1-4, the full variable domain is DGGITQSPKYLFRKEGQNVTLSCEQNLNHDAMYWYRQDPGQGLRLIYYSQIVNDFQKGDIAEGYSVSREKKESFPLTVTSAQKNPTAFYLCASSIGLRRGEKLFFGSGTQLSVL.

This sequence joins TRBV29-1 and TRBJ2-2; D not resolved. This CDR3 has 13 amino acids. V was clipped by 0 bases and J by 2 bases, with 4 bases between them. CDR1 SQVTM and CDR2 ANQGSEA come from the germline V gene. The CDR3 bases are TGCAGCGTTGAAGAGGGCAACACCGGGGAGCTGTTTTTT. This codes for CSVEEGNTGELFF.

This clone was seen just once. CDR3 DNA sequence: TGTGCCAGCAGCTTAACAGGTCAAAACAATGAGCAGTTCTTC. Encoded protein: CASSLTGQNNEQFF. The chain joins TRBV5-5 to TRBJ2-1, with D possibly being TRBD1 (5 bases). Germline V gene lookup returns CDR1 SGHKS and CDR2 YYEKEE (reference sequence). The V and J ends lost 2 bases and 5 bases respectively, with 11 bases between them. The CDR3 consists of 14 residues. The whole variable domain, filled in from reference TRBV5-5 and TRBJ2-1, reads DAGVTQSPTHLIKTRGQQVTLRCSPISGHKSVSWYQQVLGQGPQFIFQYYEKEERGRGNFPDRFSARQFPNYSSELNVNALLLGDSALYLCASSLTGQNNEQFFGPGTRLTVL.

The rearrangement joins TRBV11-2 to TRBJ1-1; possibly TRBD1 for D (6 bases). Germline V gives CDR1 SGHAT, CDR2 FQNNGV. The CDR3 sequence is 14 residues long. V shed 1 base and J shed 5 bases, with 11 bases lying between them. DNA for the CDR3: TGTGCCAGCAGCTTAGTAGGGGGGCGTACTGAAGCTTTCTTT. Translated, it gives CASSLVGGRTEAFF.

This chain connects TRBV19 to TRBJ2-3; TRBD2 matches at 8 bases. The V gene end was trimmed by 8 bases and the J gene end by 9 bases; junction bases not matched to a gene: 4. CDR1 and CDR2 (germline): LNHDA, SQIVND (reference sequence). The CDR3 consists of 11 residues. CDR3 in DNA: TGTGCCAGTGTAGCGGGGTGGACGCAGTATTTT. Amino acids: CASVAGWTQYF.

The table lists this clone with many counts. The chain recombines TRBV27 with TRBJ2-7; TRBD1 agrees at 7 bases. Germline V CDR1 and CDR2: MNHEY, SMNVEV (reference sequence). CDR3 length: 15 amino acids. V was clipped by 3 bases and J by 4 bases; unmatched bases: 9. The CDR3 sequence: CASSFLQGSYYEQYF. The CDR3 DNA is TGTGCCAGCAGTTTTCTACAGGGGAGTTATTACGAGCAGTACTTC.

This chain links TRBV5-1 with TRBJ1-1; no firm D call. The CDR3 has 15 amino acids. Trimming cost V 3 bases and J 6 bases, with 18 bases left between them. Per the germline V gene, CDR1 is SGHRS and CDR2 is YFSETQ. CDR3 residues: CASSWENTRFSEAFF. The CDR3, as DNA: TGCGCCAGCAGCTGGGAAAATACAAGATTCTCTGAAGCTTTCTTT.

The J gene is TRBJ1-2, the V gene TRBV28; 7 nucleotides agree with TRBD1. Per the germline V gene, CDR1 is MDHEN and CDR2 is SYDVKM. The CDR3 has 14 amino acids. V shed 5 bases and J 2 bases; nucleotides not matched to a gene: 5. The CDR3 protein is CASSPVGQNYGYTF. The DNA of the CDR3 is TGTGCCAGCAGTCCCGTGGGACAGAACTATGGCTACACCTTC.